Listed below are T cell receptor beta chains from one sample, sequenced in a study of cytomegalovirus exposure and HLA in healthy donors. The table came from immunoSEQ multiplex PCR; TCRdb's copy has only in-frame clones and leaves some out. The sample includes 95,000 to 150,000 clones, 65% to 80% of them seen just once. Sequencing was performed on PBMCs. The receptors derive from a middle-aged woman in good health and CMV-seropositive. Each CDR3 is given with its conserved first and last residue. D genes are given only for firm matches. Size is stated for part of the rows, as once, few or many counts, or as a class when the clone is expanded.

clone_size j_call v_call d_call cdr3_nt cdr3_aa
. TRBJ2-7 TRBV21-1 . TGTGCCAGCAGCAAAGCCGCGGTAGCGGGAGATCTTAACGACGAGCAGTACTTC CASSKAAVAGDLNDEQYF
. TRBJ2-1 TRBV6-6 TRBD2 TGTGCCAGCAGTTGGTCCGGGACTAGCGGGAGAAATGAGCAGTTCTTC CASSWSGTSGRNEQFF
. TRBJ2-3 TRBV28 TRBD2 TGTGCCAGCAGTTCCCTAGCGGGCCCGAGCACAGATACGCAGTATTTT CASSSLAGPSTDTQYF
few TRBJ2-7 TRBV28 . TGTGCCAGCAGTTTGGTGGACAGAGCCTACGAGCAGTACTTC CASSLVDRAYEQYF
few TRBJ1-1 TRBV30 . TGTGCCTGGAGTGTAAGCGCATCCAGCACTGAAGCTTTCTTT CAWSVSASSTEAFF
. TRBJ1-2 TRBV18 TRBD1 TGTGCCAGCTCACCCGCCCGACCGGGACAGGGGGCTTTTGGCTACACCTTC CASSPARPGQGAFGYTF
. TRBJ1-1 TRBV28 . TGTGCCAGCAGTTTATTGGGCAGGGATGGCACTGAAGCTTTCTTT CASSLLGRDGTEAFF
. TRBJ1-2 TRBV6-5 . TGTGCCAGCAGTTCCCTCCAGCCGGGGGATGGCTACACCTTC CASSSLQPGDGYTF
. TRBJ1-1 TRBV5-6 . TGTGCCAGCAGCTTGGCCGGTCCCCTCGGGGAGGACACTGAAGCTTTCTTT CASSLAGPLGEDTEAFF
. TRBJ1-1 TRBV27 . TGTGCCAGCAGACCCCAGACAGGGAACACTGAAGCTTTCTTT CASRPQTGNTEAFF
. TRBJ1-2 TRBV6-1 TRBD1 TGTGCCAGCAGTTTACAGGGGGCTTCAGGTGGCTACACCTTC CASSLQGASGGYTF
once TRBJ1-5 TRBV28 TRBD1 TGTGCCAGCAGCCGAGTCCCTCTATGGGACAGGGTAAGCAATCAGCCCCAGCATTTT CASSRVPLWDRVSNQPQHF
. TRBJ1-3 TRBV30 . TGTGCCTGGAGTAGGTCCCAGGGGACCCAAAACACCATATATTTT CAWSRSQGTQNTIYF
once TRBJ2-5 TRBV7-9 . TGTCCCACCCGCCGGCCCCGACAGGAAGAGACCCAGTACTTC CPTRRPRQEETQYF
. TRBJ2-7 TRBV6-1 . TGTGCCAGCAGTGTCTGGCCAAGCTCCTACGAGCAGTACTTC CASSVWPSSYEQYF
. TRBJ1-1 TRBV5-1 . TGCGCCAGCAGCTTGGACGGACAGACGAACACTGAAGCTTTCTTT CASSLDGQTNTEAFF
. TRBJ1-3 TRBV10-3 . TGTGCCATCAGTGCAGGGCTCTCTGGAAACACCATATATTTT CAISAGLSGNTIYF
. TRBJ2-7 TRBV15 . TGTGCCACCAGCAGAGTAGTTAATCGGGAGCAGTACTTC CATSRVVNREQYF
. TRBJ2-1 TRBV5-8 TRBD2 TGTGCCAGCAGCTTAGAAAAAATCACTAGCGGGAGACCCAATGAGCAGTTCTTC CASSLEKITSGRPNEQFF
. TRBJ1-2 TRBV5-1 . TGCGCCAGCGGCCCGGAGAACTATGGCTACACCTTC CASGPENYGYTF
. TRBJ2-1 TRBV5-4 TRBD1 TGTGCCAGCAGCTGGGAGACAGGGGGCTCCTACAATGAGCAGTTCTTC CASSWETGGSYNEQFF
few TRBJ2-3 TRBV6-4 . TGTGCCAGCAGTGACAGCGGGAGCACAGATACGCAGTATTTT CASSDSGSTDTQYF
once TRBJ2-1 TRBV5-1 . TGCGCCAGCAGCTCGTCTCAGGACAATGAGCAGTTCTTC CASSSSQDNEQFF
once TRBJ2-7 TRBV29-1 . TGCAGCGTTGAAGATCGAGGGGGCTCCTACGAGCAGTACTTC CSVEDRGGSYEQYF
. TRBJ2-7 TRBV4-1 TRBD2 TGCGCCAGCAGCCAAAGACTAGCGGGAGCCTACGAGCAGTACTTC CASSQRLAGAYEQYF
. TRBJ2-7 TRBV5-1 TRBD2 TGCGCCAGCAGCTTTGCGGGAGGGACCTACGAGCAGTACTTC CASSFAGGTYEQYF
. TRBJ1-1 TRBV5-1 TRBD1 TGCGCCAGCAGCTGGGCAGGGACAGGTGGAACTGAAGCTTTCTTT CASSWAGTGGTEAFF
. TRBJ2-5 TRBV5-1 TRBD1 TGCGCCAGCAGCCGCCAGGGGGCGCGAGGGGAGACCCAGTACTTC CASSRQGARGETQYF
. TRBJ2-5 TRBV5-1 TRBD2 TGCGCCAGCAGCTTGACTAGCGGGTACCAAGAGACCCAGTACTTC CASSLTSGYQETQYF
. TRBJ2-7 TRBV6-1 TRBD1 TGTGCCAGCAGTGATAAGGACAGGGAAGGGTCCGAGCAGTACTTC CASSDKDREGSEQYF
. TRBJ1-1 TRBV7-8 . TGTGCCAGCAGCTTAGAAGTGGGGCCCACTGAAGCTTTCTTT CASSLEVGPTEAFF
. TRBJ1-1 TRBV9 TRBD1 TGTGCCAGCAGTCCCGGACAGGGGGCCGCTGAAGCTTTCTTT CASSPGQGAAEAFF
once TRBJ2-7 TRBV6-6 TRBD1 TGTGCCAGCAGACGACAGGGTATCTACGAGCAGTACTTC CASRRQGIYEQYF
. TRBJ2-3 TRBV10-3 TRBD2 TGTGCCATCAGTGAGTCGATGACTAGCGGGAGCACAGATACGCAGTATTTT CAISESMTSGSTDTQYF
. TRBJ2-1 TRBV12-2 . TGTGCAAGTCGCTTCGCTCGGCGGAGCTCCTACAATGAGCAGTTCTTC CASRFARRSSYNEQFF
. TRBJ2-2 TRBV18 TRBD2 TGTGCCAGCTCACCGCACAAACTAGCGGGAGGCCTCACCGGGGAGCTGTTTTTT CASSPHKLAGGLTGELFF
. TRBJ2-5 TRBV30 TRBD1 TGTGCCTGGAGTGCGACCCTCACAGGTCAGGGACAGGGGACCCAGTACTTC CAWSATLTGQGQGTQYF
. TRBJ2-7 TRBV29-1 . TGCAGCGTTGAGTCCGATAGCGGCCCTTTGTCCTACGAGCAGTACTTC CSVESDSGPLSYEQYF
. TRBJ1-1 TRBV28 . TGTGCCAGCAGTCCCTTCGGGGAAGCTTTCTTT CASSPFGEAFF